This TCR beta chain was retrieved from a study of blood T cell repertoires in COVID-19. Across the whole study: PBMCs, B-cell-depleted T cells, or T cells were the source of the cDNA or gDNA that made up the material.

Germline loops: CDR1 LGHNT, CDR2 FRNRAP. V lost 2 bases, J lost 7 bases, and 10 bases stayed unmatched. The CDR3 is 15 residues long. Method: immunoSEQ multiplex PCR; TCRdb's copy keeps in-frame clones and lacks some. The sample lists 300,000 to 500,000 clones, nearly 90% seen once, with 2% to 2.5% in the top ten. Participants spanned ages roughly 18 to 95 years and resided in fewer than 30 US areas. This TCR derives from a woman aged 40 to 50 with acute COVID-19. This sequence joins TRBV12-5 and TRBJ1-1; 7 bases map to TRBD1. Sequenced material: PBMCs or T cells enriched from blood (not recorded which). The CDR3 sequence: CASGLFGRGTGEAFF. In DNA form, the CDR3 reads TGTGCTAGTGGTTTGTTTGGCAGGGGGACGGGTGAAGCTTTCTTT.